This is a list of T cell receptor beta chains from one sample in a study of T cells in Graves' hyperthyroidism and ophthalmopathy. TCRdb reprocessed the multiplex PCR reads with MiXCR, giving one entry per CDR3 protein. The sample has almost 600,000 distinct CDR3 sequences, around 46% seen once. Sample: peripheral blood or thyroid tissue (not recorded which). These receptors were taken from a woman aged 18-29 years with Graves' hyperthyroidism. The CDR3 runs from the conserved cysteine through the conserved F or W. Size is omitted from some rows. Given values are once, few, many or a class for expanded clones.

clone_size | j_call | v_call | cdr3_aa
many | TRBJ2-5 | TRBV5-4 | CASSKIGDAETQYF
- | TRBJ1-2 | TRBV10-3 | CAISEDSEQYYGYTF
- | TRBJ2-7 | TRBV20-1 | CSARPGQGVWYEQYF
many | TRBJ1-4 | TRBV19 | CASSIRREKLFF
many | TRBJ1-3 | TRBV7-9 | CASRPNPTAGNTIYF
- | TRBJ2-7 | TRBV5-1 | CASSLEDKYEQYF
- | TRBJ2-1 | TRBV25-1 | CASSSPSGQGLGNEQFF
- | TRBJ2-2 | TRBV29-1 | CSANTGDTGELFF
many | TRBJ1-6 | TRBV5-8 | CASSPYNSPLHF
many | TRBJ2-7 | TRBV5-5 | CASSWGVLNAYEQYF
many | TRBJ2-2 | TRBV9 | CASTPRGSGNTGELFF
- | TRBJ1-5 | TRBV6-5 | CASSPTGPKETQHF
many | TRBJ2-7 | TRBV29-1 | CSVVAGENEQYF
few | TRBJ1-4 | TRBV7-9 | CASSQGHRDRGSKLFF
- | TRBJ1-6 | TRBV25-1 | CASLGQGDSPLHF
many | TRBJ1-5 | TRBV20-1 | CSAFGTPDQPQHF
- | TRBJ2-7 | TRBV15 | CATSSRTSVYEQYF
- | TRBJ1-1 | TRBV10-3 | CAISEGIPEAFF
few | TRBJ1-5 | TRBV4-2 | CASSQDTRNQPQHF
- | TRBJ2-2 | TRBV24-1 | CATQGQGDTGELFF
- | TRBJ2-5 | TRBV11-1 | CASSLPAGASGDQETQYF
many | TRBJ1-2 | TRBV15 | CATGRDLGDPDYTF
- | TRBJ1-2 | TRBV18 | CASSPTGSDYGYTF
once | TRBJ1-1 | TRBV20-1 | CSAAQGWYTEAFF
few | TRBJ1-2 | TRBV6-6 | CASSYPGQGYSHGYTF
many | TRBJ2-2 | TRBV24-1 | CATKGTGELFF
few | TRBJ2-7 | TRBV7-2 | CASSPSAAGEFYEQYF
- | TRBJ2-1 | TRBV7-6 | CASSTHRLAGGSSYNEQFF
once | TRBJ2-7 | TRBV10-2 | CASRPRQGSREQYF
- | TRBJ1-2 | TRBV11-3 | CASSPGRTGGGYTF
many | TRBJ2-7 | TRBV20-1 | CSASLDGESSYEQYF
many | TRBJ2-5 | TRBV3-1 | CASSQRSQETQYF
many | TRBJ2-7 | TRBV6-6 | CASTIGGTGRGEQYF
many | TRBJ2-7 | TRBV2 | CASSSKGYEQYF
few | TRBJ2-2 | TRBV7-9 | CASSFLGLAGESLTGELFF
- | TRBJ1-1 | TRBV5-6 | CASSWGSADTEAFF
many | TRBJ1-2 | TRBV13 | CASSAGTENYGYTF
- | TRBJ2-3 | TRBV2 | CASGGMGTDTQYF
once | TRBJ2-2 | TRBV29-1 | CSLGYTGELFF
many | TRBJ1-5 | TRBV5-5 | CASSWGDSQPQHF
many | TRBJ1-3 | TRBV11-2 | CASVLDGVMGNTIYF
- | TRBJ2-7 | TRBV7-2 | CASSKGRGFGYEQYF
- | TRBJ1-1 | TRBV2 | CASSEAGRANTEAFF
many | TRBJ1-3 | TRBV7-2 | CASTPTRLSGNTIYF
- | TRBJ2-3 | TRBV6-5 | CASSNRADTQYF
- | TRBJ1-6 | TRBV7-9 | CASSLGGQGNSPLHF